A single sample gave rise to the 22 T cell receptor beta chains below, sequenced in a study of Graves' ophthalmopathy and Graves' hyperthyroidism. Amplifying from RNA transcripts, the study obtained TCR beta CDR3 regions. RT-PCR in the first round used HTBI primers; a second-round multiplex PCR followed. Each CDR3 protein is one row after TCRdb ran MiXCR on the multiplex PCR reads. The repertoire includes fewer than 350,000 distinct CDR3 sequences, 17% of them detected once, and 12% sits in the top ten. Sequencing used peripheral blood. These receptors came from an adult man with Graves' ophthalmopathy.

This clonotype was detected many times. At one end the junction does not follow the germline gene, possibly because of a read error. The genes are TRBV7-8 and TRBJ2-2; a weak D match, TRBD1 (6 bases). Germline CDR1 and CDR2: SGHVS and FQNEAQ. This CDR3 is 13 amino acids long. CDR3 protein: CAGSSQGTGELFF. The CDR3 nucleotides read TGTGCCGGCAGCTCGCAGGGGACCGGGGAGCTGTTTTTT.

The J gene is TRBJ2-7, the V gene TRBV28; D is perhaps TRBD2 (6 bases). The germline V and J ends were trimmed by 6 bases and 6 bases, with 12 bases remaining between them. CDR3 size: 12 residues. Germline assignment: CDR1 MDHEN and CDR2 SYDVKM. CDR3: CASSEGRGEQYF. CDR3 nucleotides: TGTGCCAGCAGCGAGGGGCGGGGCGAGCAGTACTTC. Filled out from reference TRBV28 and TRBJ2-7, the complete variable domain reads DVKVTQSSRYLVKRTGEKVFLECVQDMDHENMFWYRQDPGLGLRLIYFSYDVKMKEKGDIPEGYSVSREKKERFSLILESASTNQTSMYLCASSEGRGEQYFGPGTRLTVT.

The V gene is TRBV6-2 or TRBV6-3, the J gene TRBJ1-5; TRBD1 agrees at 8 bases. The CDR3 length is 16 residues. Unmatched junction bases numbered 9, after V lost 5 bases and J lost 3 bases. The V gene's germline CDR1 is MNHEY and CDR2 SVGEGT. The CDR3 spells CASSPLRTGNNQPQHF. The CDR3, as DNA: TGTGCCAGCAGTCCGCTGAGGACAGGGAACAATCAGCCCCAGCATTTT.

There are many counts of this clonotype. The chain uses TRBV12-3 or TRBV12-4 and TRBJ1-3; D not resolved. V was pared by 6 bases and J by 1 base, with 10 bases between. There are 14 residues in the CDR3. CDR3 region: CASRIDESGNTIYF. The DNA for the CDR3 is TGTGCCAGCAGAATTGACGAGTCTGGAAACACCATATATTTT.

At least ten counts were recorded for this clonotype. The chain uses TRBV15 and TRBJ1-5, with D unclear. Between the trimmed V and J ends, which lost 1 base and 3 bases, there was a span of 4 bases. Germline CDR1 and CDR2: LNHNV and YYDKDF (reference sequence). There are 13 residues in the CDR3. CDR3 amino acids: CATSRGANQPQHF. The CDR3 DNA follows: TGTGCCACCAGCAGAGGGGCCAATCAGCCCCAGCATTTT.

This clonotype was counted at least ten times. The chain joins TRBV7-2 to TRBJ1-1, with D possibly being TRBD1 (5 bases). CDR1 SGHTA and CDR2 FQGNSA come from the germline V gene. The V gene lost 5 bases and the J gene lost 1 base, with 11 bases spanning the gap. CDR3 length: 14 residues. The DNA for the CDR3 is TGTGCCAGCAGCAACCAAAGGGGGAACACTGAAGCTTTCTTT. Its translation: CASSNQRGNTEAFF.

This clonotype was seen ten or more times. The J gene is TRBJ2-5, the V gene TRBV29-1, with TRBD2 matching 10 bases. Looked up from germline, CDR1 is SQVTM and CDR2 is ANQGSEA. V shed 2 bases, J shed 5 bases, and the junction held 5 bases outside the gene matches. CDR3 size: 14 residues. CDR3 sequence reads: CSVESLAGDETQYF. CDR3 bases: TGCAGCGTTGAAAGTCTAGCGGGGGACGAGACCCAGTACTTC.

This clonotype was detected ten times or more. The CDR3 region has the DNA TGTGCCAGCAGTAGAGGTGTGGGGAACACCGGGGAGCTGTTTTTT. It encodes CASSRGVGNTGELFF. The chain links TRBV6-1 to TRBJ2-2; no firm D call. The CDR3 has 15 residues. Germline CDR1 reads MNHNS; CDR2 reads SASEGT. Trimming cost V 5 bases and J 1 base, with 11 bases left between them.

This sequence joins TRBV28 and TRBJ1-1; D is uncertain. The CDR3 is 14 residues long. Germline CDR1 and CDR2: MDHEN and SYDVKM. V was pared by 2 bases and J by 4 bases, with 11 bases between. CDR3 coding DNA: TGTGCCAGCAGTTTAGGAAGGCTTGGCACTGAAGCTTTCTTT. Its translation is CASSLGRLGTEAFF.

This clonotype was seen ten or more times. The genes are TRBV6-2 or TRBV6-3 and TRBJ2-7; 9 nucleotides match TRBD1. J was trimmed by 5 bases and V by 7 bases; bases with no gene match: 9. Germline V gene sequence: CDR1 MNHEY, CDR2 SVGEGT. The CDR3 consists of 14 residues. CDR3 in DNA: TGTGCCAGCACCGGTGGGACAGGGATTAACGAGCAGTACTTC. This codes for CASTGGTGINEQYF.

At least ten counts were recorded for this clonotype. The chain carries TRBV2 and TRBJ2-5, with 8 positions matching TRBD2. The CDR3 is made up of 16 amino acids. V dropped 3 bases and J dropped 1; count of bases not matched to a gene: 7. Germline-derived CDR1 and CDR2 are SNHLY and FYNNEI. CDR3 sequence: CASSERRGALQETQYF. CDR3 bases: TGTGCCAGCAGTGAGCGGCGGGGGGCCCTCCAAGAGACCCAGTACTTC.

This clonotype was seen at least ten times. The chain employs TRBV30 and TRBJ2-2; 12 bases are a match to TRBD2. V lost 5 bases and J lost 3; bases outside the gene matches: 1. Germline values: CDR1 GTSNPN, CDR2 SVGIG (reference sequence). The CDR3 is 14 residues long. The CDR3 DNA is TGTGCCTGGGGGACTAGCGGGCACACCGGGGAGCTGTTTTTT. This encodes CAWGTSGHTGELFF.

This clonotype was seen ten or more times. This chain links TRBV6-4 with TRBJ1-1, with TRBD1 matching 9 bases. Trimming removed 8 bases from V and 1 base from J; junction bases left unmatched: 14. This CDR3 contains 17 residues. The V gene's germline CDR1 is MRHNA and CDR2 SNTAGT. The CDR3 is CASFGTGMSMTNTEAFF. The CDR3 bases are TGTGCCAGCTTTGGGACAGGGATGTCGATGACGAACACTGAAGCTTTCTTT.

Many counts were recorded for this clonotype. The chain has TRBV6-5 and TRBJ1-2; tentatively, D is TRBD1 (5 bases). Germline V gene data show CDR1 as MNHEY and CDR2 as SVGAGI. Trimming cost V 0 bases and J 8 bases, with 10 bases left between them. The CDR3 spans 13 residues. CDR3 region: CASSYSIGGGYTF. The CDR3 region has the DNA TGTGCCAGCAGTTACTCGATTGGGGGGGGCTACACCTTC.

At least ten counts were recorded for this clonotype. This chain joins TRBV4-3 and TRBJ1-2; TRBD1 might be the D (6 bases). This CDR3 comprises 14 residues. V lost 6 bases to trimming and J lost 8 bases, with 19 bases between them. The germline V gene has CDR1 LGHNA and CDR2 YSLEER. CDR3 DNA: TGCGCCAGCAGTCCCGGGCGGGGGGCTCGGGGCTACACCTTC. It yields the protein CASSPGRGARGYTF.

This clonotype has at least ten counts. V usage is TRBV20-1 and J usage is TRBJ1-3; D unresolved. The CDR3 covers 13 residues. V dropped 4 bases and J dropped 6 bases, with 13 bases sitting between them. Germline lookup yields CDR1 DFQATT and CDR2 SNEGSKA (reference sequence). The CDR3 loop is CSANAGLENTIYF. CDR3 bases: TGCAGTGCTAATGCCGGTTTGGAAAACACCATATATTTT.

In this sample, this clonotype turned up many times. The chain is built from TRBV7-2 and TRBJ2-5, with 9 bases that match TRBD2. With V trimmed by 3 bases and J by 3 bases, 5 bases remained unmatched. CDR3 size: 15 residues. CDR1 SGHTA and CDR2 FQGNSA come from the germline V gene. The CDR3 nucleotides are TGTGCCAGCAGCTTCCGGCGGGGGGGGGAAGAGACCCAGTACTTC. This codes for CASSFRRGGEETQYF.

The count of this clonotype is one. The chain carries TRBV19 and TRBJ1-1, with D possibly being TRBD1 (5 bases). Germline V gene sequence: CDR1 LNHDA, CDR2 SQIVND (reference sequence). V dropped 3 bases and J dropped 3 bases, with 14 bases sitting between them. The CDR3 is 15 residues long. The CDR3 sequence is CASSIGGVRHTEAFF. CDR3 coding DNA: TGTGCCAGTAGTATTGGGGGAGTTCGGCACACTGAAGCTTTCTTT.

This clonotype appeared many times. The genes are TRBV3-1 and TRBJ1-3; 9 bases align to TRBD1. This CDR3 contains 13 residues. With V trimmed by 1 base and J by 8 bases, 0 bases remained unmatched. Germline V CDR1 and CDR2: LGHDT, YNNKEL (reference sequence). The CDR3 loop reads CASSQGQGDTIYF. CDR3 nucleotide sequence: TGTGCCAGCAGCCAAGGACAGGGGGACACCATATATTTT.

This chain uses TRBV5-1 with TRBJ2-2; 8 bases fit TRBD1. Germline assignment: CDR1 SGHRS and CDR2 YFSETQ. V gave up 3 bases and J gave up 2 bases; unmatched junction bases: 9. This CDR3 comprises 17 residues. The CDR3 DNA reads as TGCGCCAGCAGCTCCCGTTTGGGACAGGTTAACACCGGGGAGCTGTTTTTT. This gives the protein CASSSRLGQVNTGELFF.

This clonotype came up many times. The chain couples TRBV30 to TRBJ1-5; D call uncertain. CDR3 length: 13 residues. Per the germline V gene, CDR1 is GTSNPN and CDR2 is SVGIG (reference sequence). V lost 1 base and J 1 base, leaving 5 bases between the germline ends. The CDR3 spells CAWSDDSNQPQHF. The CDR3 DNA reads TGTGCCTGGAGTGATGACAGCAATCAGCCCCAGCATTTT.

This clonotype showed up many times. The chain is built from TRBV5-1 and TRBJ1-5, with TRBD1 as a possible D gene (5 bases). The CDR3 contains 13 residues. With 3 bases removed from V and 4 bases from J, the gap between germline ends came to 8 bases. CDR1 is SGHRS, CDR2 YFSETQ, per germline. The CDR3 reads CASSSDTNQPQHF. The CDR3 DNA follows: TGCGCCAGCAGCTCGGACACAAATCAGCCCCAGCATTTT.